The 12 T cell receptor beta chains presented below share a single source sample, sequenced in a study of regulatory T cells in long-lasting Graves disease (dated by TCRdb to the early 2020s). This sample's time point label indicates: newly diagnosed GD, antithyroid drugs for less than 3 months. RNA was extracted from PBMCs in TRIzol for both TCR sequencing and RNA sequencing. The library was obtained by multiplex PCR. The run used an Illumina HiSeq 4000. iRepertoire HTBI primers and Arm-PCR amplification of CDR3 regions were used to construct TCR beta libraries. TCRdb reanalyzed the raw reads on its own, using fastp at Q25 for trimming and MiXCR for clone calling, and kept in-frame beta chains. CDR3 protein duplicates are merged, each entry listing the most common genes and DNA. This sample holds a few hundred thousand distinct CDR3 sequences; about 10% were observed only once. The biggest ten clones account for approximately 20% of the sample.

The sample was also reused in another study, on T cells in Graves' hyperthyroidism and ophthalmopathy.

This material consisted of peripheral blood mononuclear cells (PBMCs), taken at new diagnosis, from a patient treated with antithyroid drugs. These receptors originate from a woman under 30 with Graves disease. Donor details come from another sample of the same person, matched by shared clones.

This clonotype was observed many times. The chain links TRBV11-2 to TRBJ1-1, with D hard to call. CDR3 size: 13 residues. Germline values: CDR1 SGHAT, CDR2 FQNNGV. Trimming pared 3 bases from V and 4 bases from J, leaving 9 bases between. The chain's CDR3 is CASSFFPVTEAFF. CDR3 bases: TGTGCCAGCAGCTTTTTCCCAGTCACTGAAGCTTTCTTT.

This clonotype was seen at least ten times. CDR3 nucleotide sequence: TGTGCCAGTAATTGGCAGGGGAACACTGAAGCTTTCTTT. Its protein product is CASNWQGNTEAFF. This chain links TRBV19 with TRBJ1-1, with D possibly being TRBD1 (5 bases). Germline CDR1 is LNHDA and CDR2 is SQIVND (reference sequence). V dropped 7 bases and J dropped 1 base, with 10 bases sitting between them. The CDR3 sequence is 13 residues long.

This clonotype was seen repeatedly, ten times or more. The V gene is TRBV10-3, the J gene TRBJ2-3; TRBD2 agrees at 8 bases. Looked up from germline, CDR1 is ENHRY and CDR2 is SYGVKD. The CDR3 covers 14 residues. Losses at the gene ends were 6 bases for V and 2 bases for J; bases not matched to a gene: 4. The CDR3 DNA follows: TGTGCCATCAGCTCAGGACTAGCCACAGATACGCAGTATTTT. It translates to CAISSGLATDTQYF.

This clonotype appeared many times. This chain joins TRBV29-1 and TRBJ2-3; 7 nucleotides align to TRBD2. Per the germline V gene, CDR1 is SQVTM and CDR2 is ANQGSEA. Unmatched junction bases numbered 12, after V lost 7 bases and J lost 5 bases. The CDR3 loop spans 14 amino acids. CDR3 sequence reads: CSASGGKAGDTQYF. Here the CDR3 DNA reads TGCAGCGCCTCCGGGGGGAAGGCCGGAGATACGCAGTATTTT.

About this clonotype itself: With a much larger clone just one base away, this may be a read error. The chain couples TRBV27 to TRBJ2-1, with D perhaps TRBD2 (6 bases). From germline, CDR1 is MNHEY and CDR2 SMNVEV (reference sequence). Trimming removed 3 bases at V and 5 bases at J, with 11 bases between. This CDR3 contains 14 residues. The CDR3: CASSFGGAHNEQFF. The CDR3 DNA follows: TGTGCCAGCAGTTTTGGAGGGGCCCACAATGAGCAGTTCTTC.

This clonotype was counted between two and nine times. This chain links TRBV7-3 with TRBJ2-2, with 7 bases that match TRBD1. V shed 4 bases and J 3 bases; nucleotides not matched to a gene: 2. Germline CDR1 is SGHTA and CDR2 is FQGTGA. The CDR3 consists of 14 residues. CDR3: CASSSGQYTGELFF. CDR3 nucleotides: TGTGCCAGCAGCTCGGGACAGTACACCGGGGAGCTGTTTTTT.

In its sample, this clonotype was seen many times. The V and J genes are TRBV18 and TRBJ2-1, with D maybe TRBD2 (6 bases). There are 16 residues in the CDR3. The germline CDR1 and CDR2 sequences are KGHSH and LQKENI. V was pared by 3 bases and J by 5 bases, with 17 bases between. The CDR3 sequence is CASSPIPGVGNNEQFF. CDR3 sequence (DNA): TGTGCCAGCTCACCCATTCCGGGGGTGGGGAACAATGAGCAGTTCTTC.

The sample holds one count of this clonotype. Compared with germline, one end of the junction differs, possibly owing to a read error. The chain recombines TRBV28 with TRBJ2-1; D possibly corresponds to TRBD2 (6 bases). The CDR3 runs 14 residues. The germline V gene encodes CDR1 MDHEN and CDR2 SYDVKM. In DNA, the CDR3 is TGTGCCAGCAGTATATGGCGGCGGGATAATGAGCAGTTCTTC. Translated, it gives CASSIWRRDNEQFF.

This clonotype was recorded at least ten times. The chain links TRBV18 to TRBJ2-3, with a tentative D call TRBD2 (5 bases). The germline V and J ends were trimmed by 8 bases and 1 base, with 13 bases remaining between them. Germline CDR1 reads KGHSH; CDR2 reads LQKENI. The CDR3 sequence is 14 residues long. CDR3 DNA sequence: TGTGCCAGCAGCCCTGGGCGGGGCACAGATACGCAGTATTTT. Its protein product is CASSPGRGTDTQYF.

This clonotype was seen only a few times. The rearrangement links TRBV7-9 to TRBJ2-3; a weak D match, TRBD2 (5 bases). The V gene lost 3 bases and the J gene lost 1 base, with 14 bases spanning the gap. The CDR3 length is 16 residues. CDR1 is SEHNR, CDR2 FQNEAQ, per germline (reference sequence). This CDR3 is CASSFPPSFRTDTQYF. DNA for the CDR3: TGTGCCAGCAGCTTCCCCCCTAGCTTTCGCACAGATACGCAGTATTTT.

There are many counts of this clonotype. The chain is built from TRBV29-1 and TRBJ2-1; D possibly corresponds to TRBD1 (7 bases). The V end lost 6 bases, the J end lost 3 bases, and 18 bases lay between the germline ends. Germline V gene lookup returns CDR1 SQVTM and CDR2 ANQGSEA. This CDR3 contains 15 residues. The CDR3 bases are TGCAGCGTCGCCTTGGAGGGGGCGCTCTACAATGAGCAGTTCTTC. Translated, it gives CSVALEGALYNEQFF.

This clonotype appeared many times. J is TRBJ2-7 and V is TRBV18, with D possibly being TRBD1 (6 bases). In germline, CDR1 is KGHSH, CDR2 LQKENI. This CDR3 has 16 residues. Trimming took off 4 bases at V and 1 base at J, with 17 bases between the two ends. The CDR3 loop reads CASSRMQGSPSYEQYF. The CDR3 DNA reads as TGTGCCAGCTCACGCATGCAGGGGTCACCTTCCTACGAGCAGTACTTC.